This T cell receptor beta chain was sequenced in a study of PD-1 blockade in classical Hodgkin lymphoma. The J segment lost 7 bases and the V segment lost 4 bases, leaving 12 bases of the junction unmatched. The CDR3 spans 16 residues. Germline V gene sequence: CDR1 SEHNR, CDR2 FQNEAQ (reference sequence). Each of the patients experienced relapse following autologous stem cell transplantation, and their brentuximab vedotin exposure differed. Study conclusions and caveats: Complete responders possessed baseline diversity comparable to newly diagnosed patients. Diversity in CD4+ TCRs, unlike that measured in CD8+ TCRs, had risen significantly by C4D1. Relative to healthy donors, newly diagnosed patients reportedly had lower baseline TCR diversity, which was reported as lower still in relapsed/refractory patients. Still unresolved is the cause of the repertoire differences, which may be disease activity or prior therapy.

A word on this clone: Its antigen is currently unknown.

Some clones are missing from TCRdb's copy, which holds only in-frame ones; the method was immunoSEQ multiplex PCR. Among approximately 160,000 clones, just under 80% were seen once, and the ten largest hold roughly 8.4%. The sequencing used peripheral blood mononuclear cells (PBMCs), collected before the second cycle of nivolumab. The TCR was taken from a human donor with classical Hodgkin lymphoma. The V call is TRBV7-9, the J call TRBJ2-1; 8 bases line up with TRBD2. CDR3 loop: CASSSRRGAGGNEQFF. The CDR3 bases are TGTGCCAGCAGCTCCCGGAGGGGGGCGGGGGGAAATGAGCAGTTCTTC. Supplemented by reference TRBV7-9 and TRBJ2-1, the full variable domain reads DTGVSQNPRHKITKRGQNVTFRCDPISEHNRLYWYRQTLGQGPEFLTYFQNEAQLEKSRLLSDRFSAERPKGSFSTLEIQRTEQGDSAMYLCASSSRRGAGGNEQFFGPGTRLTVL.